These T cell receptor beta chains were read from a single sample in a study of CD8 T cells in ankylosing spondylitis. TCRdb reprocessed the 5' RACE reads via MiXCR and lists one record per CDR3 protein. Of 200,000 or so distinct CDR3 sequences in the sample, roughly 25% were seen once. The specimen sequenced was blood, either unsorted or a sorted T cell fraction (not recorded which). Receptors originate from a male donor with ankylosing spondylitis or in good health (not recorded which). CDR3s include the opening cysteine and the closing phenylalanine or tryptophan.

CSVTYGTGNNQPQHF,TRBJ1-5,TRBV29-1,15
CAWSLGGTGELFF,TRBJ2-2,TRBV30,13
CSVVGTGQPEQYF,TRBJ2-7,TRBV29-1,13
CASSVLAGGWNEQFF,TRBJ2-1,TRBV6-5,15
CASCLARTGELFF,TRBJ2-2,TRBV6-2/TRBV6-3,13
CATGTGLTEAFF,TRBJ1-1,TRBV2,12
CSAPPGLTNEKLFF,TRBJ1-4,TRBV20-1,14
CASSQDGPSGRAHNEQFF,TRBJ2-1,TRBV4-3,18
CASSFSDLRSPLHF,TRBJ1-6,TRBV11-2,14
CSARRTGDVYEQYF,TRBJ2-7,TRBV20-1,14
CASRQEITNNEQFF,TRBJ2-1,TRBV5-1,14
CSVDLGRSSYNEQFF,TRBJ2-1,TRBV29-1,15
CSARGQLADTQYF,TRBJ2-3,TRBV20-1,13
CASRGGAYNYGYTF,TRBJ1-2,TRBV6-1,14
CASSDTKGLEQYF,TRBJ2-7,TRBV19,13
CASRGQGAWDGYTF,TRBJ1-2,TRBV6-1,14
CSASLGSLTDTQYF,TRBJ2-3,TRBV20-1,14
CSASRRVDTQYF,TRBJ2-3,TRBV20-1,12
CATSRGYSYEQYF,TRBJ2-7,TRBV15,13
CASSEDLGGNEQFF,TRBJ2-1,TRBV2,14
CASSPGGITYEQYF,TRBJ2-7,TRBV11-3,14
CSAGGLAGGGNEQFF,TRBJ2-1,TRBV20-1,15
CASSPGYTQYF,TRBJ2-3,TRBV14,11
CASSPNPGQGVGEQYF,TRBJ2-7,TRBV5-4,16
CAISPLAGGPTDTQYF,TRBJ2-3,TRBV10-3,16
CSARDLRAGDYSNQPQHF,TRBJ1-5,TRBV20-1,18
CATSRDTNYGYTF,TRBJ1-2,TRBV15,13
CSARGLSAREGRNEQFF,TRBJ2-1,TRBV20-1,17
CASTLTGDNSPLHF,TRBJ1-6,TRBV6-1,14
CASSLGGTESYEQYF,TRBJ2-7,TRBV5-1,15
CASRRGGSGQGAYEQYF,TRBJ2-7,TRBV5-1,17
CSTSAGGPNTGELFF,TRBJ2-2,TRBV20-1,15
CASSSYENTEAFF,TRBJ1-1,TRBV10-3,13
CATSDPSGSGNEQFF,TRBJ2-1,TRBV24-1,15
CASSLHSGSGYTF,TRBJ1-2,TRBV12-3/TRBV12-4,13
CSASVSGSPLHF,TRBJ1-6,TRBV20-1,12
CSASYRTQETQYF,TRBJ2-5,TRBV20-1,13
CASSFSHLGTEAFF,TRBJ1-1,TRBV6-5,14
CASSLVGKSTGELFF,TRBJ2-2,TRBV5-1,15
CASSFAGAKSAAFF,TRBJ1-1,TRBV12-3/TRBV12-4,14
CAISETNTGLFFF,TRBJ2-1,TRBV10-3,13
CASSSRDRGRGTEAFF,TRBJ1-1,TRBV5-8,16
CASSAGLGETQYF,TRBJ2-5,TRBV5-1,13
CASSPSPSGASTDTQYF,TRBJ2-3,TRBV11-2,17
CASSLDNTGELFF,TRBJ2-2,TRBV5-6,13
CASSIDGTPNQPQHF,TRBJ1-5,TRBV5-1,15
CASSPEELGLAGGEQFF,TRBJ2-1,TRBV4-1,17
CASSPGTGREQFF,TRBJ2-1,TRBV6-1,13
CIGGDSQSLGYTF,TRBJ1-2,TRBV29-1,13
CASSLGTANEQFF,TRBJ2-1,TRBV5-1,13